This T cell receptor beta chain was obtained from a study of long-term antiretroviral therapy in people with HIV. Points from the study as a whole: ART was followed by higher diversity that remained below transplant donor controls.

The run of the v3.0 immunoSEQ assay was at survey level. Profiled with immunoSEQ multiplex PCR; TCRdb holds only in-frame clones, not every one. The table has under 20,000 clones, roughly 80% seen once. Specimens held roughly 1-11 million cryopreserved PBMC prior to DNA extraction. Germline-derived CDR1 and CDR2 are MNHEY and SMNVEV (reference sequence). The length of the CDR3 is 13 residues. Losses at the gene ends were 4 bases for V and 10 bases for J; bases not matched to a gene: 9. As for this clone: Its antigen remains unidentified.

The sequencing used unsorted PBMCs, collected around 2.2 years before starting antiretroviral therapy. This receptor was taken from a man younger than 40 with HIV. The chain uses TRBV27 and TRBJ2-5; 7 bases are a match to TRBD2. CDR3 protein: CASSSPPLAVQYF. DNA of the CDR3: TGTGCCAGCAGTTCACCCCCCCTAGCGGTCCAGTACTTC.